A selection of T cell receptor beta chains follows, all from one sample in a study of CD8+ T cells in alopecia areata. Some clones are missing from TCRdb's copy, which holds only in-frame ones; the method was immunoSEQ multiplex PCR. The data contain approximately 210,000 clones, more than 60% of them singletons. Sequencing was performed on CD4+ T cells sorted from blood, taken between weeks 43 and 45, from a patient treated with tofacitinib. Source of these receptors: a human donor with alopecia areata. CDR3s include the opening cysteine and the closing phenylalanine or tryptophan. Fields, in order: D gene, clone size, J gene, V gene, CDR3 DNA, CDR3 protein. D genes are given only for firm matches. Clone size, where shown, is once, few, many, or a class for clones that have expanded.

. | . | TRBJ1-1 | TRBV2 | TGTGCCAGCAGTGAAAGAGGATGGGGGATGAACACTGAAGCTTTCTTT | CASSERGWGMNTEAFF
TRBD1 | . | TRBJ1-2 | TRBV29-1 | TGCAGCGCCGGATCAGGGGGCGATGGCTACACCTTC | CSAGSGGDGYTF
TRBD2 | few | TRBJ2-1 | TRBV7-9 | TGTGCCAGCAGCCCCCTAGCGGACAATGAGCAGTTCTTC | CASSPLADNEQFF
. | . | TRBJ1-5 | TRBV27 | TGTGCCAGCAGTTGGGGAGGTCAGCCCCAGCATTTT | CASSWGGQPQHF
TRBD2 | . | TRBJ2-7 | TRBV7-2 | TGTGCCAGCAGCCCTACTAGCGGCTACGAGCAGTACTTC | CASSPTSGYEQYF
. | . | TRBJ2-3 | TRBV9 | TGTGCCAGCAGCGTAGCATCCCTACCTCCAGATACGCAGTATTTT | CASSVASLPPDTQYF
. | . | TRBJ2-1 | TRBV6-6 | TGTGCCAGCAGTTACGAGACTATCTACAATGAGCAGTTCTTC | CASSYETIYNEQFF
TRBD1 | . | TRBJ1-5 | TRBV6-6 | TGTGCCAGCAGTTGGACAGGGGGTATTCAGCCCCAGCATTTT | CASSWTGGIQPQHF
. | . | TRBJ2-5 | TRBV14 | TGTGCCAGCAGCCAAGGTGGAGCGGAGCAAGAGACCCAGTACTTC | CASSQGGAEQETQYF
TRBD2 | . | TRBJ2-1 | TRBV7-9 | TGTGCCAGCAGCTCGCCTAGCGGGGTCCCTATCTTGGGGGAGCAGTTCTTC | CASSSPSGVPILGEQFF
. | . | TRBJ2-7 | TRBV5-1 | TGCGCCAGCAGCTTGGGAAACAAAGAGCAGTACTTC | CASSLGNKEQYF
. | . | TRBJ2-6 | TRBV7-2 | TGTGCCAGCACCTTAGGGAGGTCCTCTGGGGCCAACGTCCTGACTTTC | CASTLGRSSGANVLTF
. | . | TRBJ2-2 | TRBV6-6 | TGTGCCAGCAGAGGGGGGGAAACCGGGGAGCTGTTTTTT | CASRGGETGELFF
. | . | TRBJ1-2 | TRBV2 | TGTGCCAGCAGGGTAAGGGTGGATTATGGCTACACCTTC | CASRVRVDYGYTF
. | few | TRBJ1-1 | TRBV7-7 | TGTGCCAGCAGCCCACTAGGTACCATGAACACTGAAGCTTTCTTT | CASSPLGTMNTEAFF
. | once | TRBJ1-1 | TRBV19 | TGTGCCAGTAGCGCAAGGGAGCTTGGCACTGAAGCTTTCTTT | CASSARELGTEAFF
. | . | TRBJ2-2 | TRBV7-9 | TGTGCCAGCAGCTTAGCTCGGACTGCAGTCTGGAACACCGGGGAGCTGTTTTTT | CASSLARTAVWNTGELFF
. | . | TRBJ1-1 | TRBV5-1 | TGCGCCAGCAGCTCGGGAATGGCGAACACTGAAGCTTTCTTT | CASSSGMANTEAFF
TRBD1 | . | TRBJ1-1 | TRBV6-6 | TGTGCCAGCGTACAGGGGGCAAACACTGAAGCTTTCTTT | CASVQGANTEAFF
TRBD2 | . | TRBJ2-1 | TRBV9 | TGTGCCAGCAGCGTATCTCCCGGGACTACCACCTACAATGAGCAGTTCTTC | CASSVSPGTTTYNEQFF
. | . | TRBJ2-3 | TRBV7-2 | TGTGCCAGCAGCTTAGCAGTGAGCCGTACGCAGTATTTT | CASSLAVSRTQYF
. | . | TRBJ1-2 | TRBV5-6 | TGTGCCAGCAGCGCGGTGGGAGGGGAGGGCTACGGCTACACCTTC | CASSAVGGEGYGYTF
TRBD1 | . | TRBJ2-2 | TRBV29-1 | TGCAGCGTTGATGAGACAGGGGGGACCGGGGAGCTGTTTTTT | CSVDETGGTGELFF
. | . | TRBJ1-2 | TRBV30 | TGTGCCTGGTCCGACTTGTATGGCTACACCTTC | CAWSDLYGYTF
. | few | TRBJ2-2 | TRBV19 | TGTGCCTCCAATGGGGTTACGAACACCGGGGAGCTGTTTTTT | CASNGVTNTGELFF
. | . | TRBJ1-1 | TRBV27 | TGTGCCAGCAGTCCGGAGGGTTGGGAGGTCGAAGCTTTCTTT | CASSPEGWEVEAFF
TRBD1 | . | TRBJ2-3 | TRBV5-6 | TGTGCCAGCAGCCCACCCGAGACAGGGATCGGTACAGATACGCAGTATTTT | CASSPPETGIGTDTQYF
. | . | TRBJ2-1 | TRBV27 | TGTGCCAGCAGAGGACTCGGGCGATGGAATGAGCAGTTCTTC | CASRGLGRWNEQFF
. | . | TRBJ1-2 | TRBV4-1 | TGCGCCAGCAGCCGGGACACCGATAACTATGGCTACACCTTC | CASSRDTDNYGYTF
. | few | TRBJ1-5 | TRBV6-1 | TGTGCCACTGTTGCGTGGAGGGGCAATCAGCCCCAGCATTTT | CATVAWRGNQPQHF
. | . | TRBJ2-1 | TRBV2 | TGTGCCAGCAATGGCGGGTTAAGCTCCTACAATGAGCAGTTCTTC | CASNGGLSSYNEQFF
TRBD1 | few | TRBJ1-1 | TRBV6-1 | TGTGCCAGCAGTGATAAAGGGGGCTTGGACACTGAAGCTTTCTTT | CASSDKGGLDTEAFF
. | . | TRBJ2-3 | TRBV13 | TGTGCCAGCAGCTCAACAGGGCTTACAGATACGCAGTATTTT | CASSSTGLTDTQYF
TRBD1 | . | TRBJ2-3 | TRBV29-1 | TGCAGCGGAGGACAGGCTTCAGATACGCAGTATTTT | CSGGQASDTQYF
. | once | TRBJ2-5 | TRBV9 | TGTGCCAGCAGCGTAGGAGTAGGATTGAAAGAGACCCAGTACTTC | CASSVGVGLKETQYF
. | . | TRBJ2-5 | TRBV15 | TGTGCCACCAACCCAACCGGGACCCCAGAGACCCAGTACTTC | CATNPTGTPETQYF
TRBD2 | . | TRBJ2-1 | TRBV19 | TGTGCCAATCTCCCCAGCGGGGGGTACAATGAGCAGTTCTTC | CANLPSGGYNEQFF
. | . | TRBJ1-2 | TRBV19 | TGTGCCAGTAGTAGCAGTTCGGAACAGATCTATGGCTACACCTTC | CASSSSSEQIYGYTF
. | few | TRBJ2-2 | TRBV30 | TGTGCCTGGAACCGTGCCGGGGAGCTGTTTTTT | CAWNRAGELFF
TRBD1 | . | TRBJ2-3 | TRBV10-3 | TGTGCCATCAGTGCCGGGACAGAAAGAGGTACGCAGTATTTT | CAISAGTERGTQYF
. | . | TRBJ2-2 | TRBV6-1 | TGTGCCAGCAGTGGGATACGGGTGGACGGGGAGCTGTTTTTT | CASSGIRVDGELFF
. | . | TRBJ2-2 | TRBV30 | TGTGCCCTAGCGTTTACGAACACCGGGGAGCTGTTTTTT | CALAFTNTGELFF
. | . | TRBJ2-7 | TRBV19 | TGTGCCAGTACTCAGGGGTTCGGCTACGAGCAGTACTTC | CASTQGFGYEQYF
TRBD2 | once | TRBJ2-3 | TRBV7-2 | TGTGCCAGCAGCTTAAGCGGGGGTTCAGATACGCAGTATTTT | CASSLSGGSDTQYF
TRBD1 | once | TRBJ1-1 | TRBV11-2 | TGTGCCAGCAGCTCGTTACAGGGGGCGAAAGAGACTGAAGCTTTCTTT | CASSSLQGAKETEAFF
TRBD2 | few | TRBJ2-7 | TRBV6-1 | TGTGCCAGCAGGGATCGTAGCGGGGGGATCGACGAGCAGTACTTC | CASRDRSGGIDEQYF
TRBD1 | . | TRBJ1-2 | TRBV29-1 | TGCAGCGTTGGTCGGGACAGGGGGATAGGCTACACCTTC | CSVGRDRGIGYTF
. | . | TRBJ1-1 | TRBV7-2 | TGTGCCAGCAGCTTCCAGGGGATGACTGAAGCTTTCTTT | CASSFQGMTEAFF
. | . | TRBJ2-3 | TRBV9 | TGTGCCAGCAGCGTAGCTCAGACCGCCCCCGGGGGCACAGATACGCAGTATTTT | CASSVAQTAPGGTDTQYF
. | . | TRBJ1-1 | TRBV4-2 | TGTGCCAGCAGCCGAGACATTAAGGCCACTGAAGCTTTCTTT | CASSRDIKATEAFF
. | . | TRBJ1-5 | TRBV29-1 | . | CSVSLQGSNQPQHF
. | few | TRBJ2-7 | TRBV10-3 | TGTGCCATCAGTGAGCCAGGGTCCCACGAGCAGTACTTC | CAISEPGSHEQYF
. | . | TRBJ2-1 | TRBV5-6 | TGTGCCAGCAGCTTGAGAGACAATGAGCAGTTCTTC | CASSLRDNEQFF
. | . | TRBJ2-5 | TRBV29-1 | TGCAGCGTTGAGGGCCCCGCAGGAGAGACCCAGTACTTC | CSVEGPAGETQYF
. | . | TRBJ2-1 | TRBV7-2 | TGTGCCAGCAGCTTAGTCTGGGGAGTGGGCAATGAGCAGTTCTTC | CASSLVWGVGNEQFF